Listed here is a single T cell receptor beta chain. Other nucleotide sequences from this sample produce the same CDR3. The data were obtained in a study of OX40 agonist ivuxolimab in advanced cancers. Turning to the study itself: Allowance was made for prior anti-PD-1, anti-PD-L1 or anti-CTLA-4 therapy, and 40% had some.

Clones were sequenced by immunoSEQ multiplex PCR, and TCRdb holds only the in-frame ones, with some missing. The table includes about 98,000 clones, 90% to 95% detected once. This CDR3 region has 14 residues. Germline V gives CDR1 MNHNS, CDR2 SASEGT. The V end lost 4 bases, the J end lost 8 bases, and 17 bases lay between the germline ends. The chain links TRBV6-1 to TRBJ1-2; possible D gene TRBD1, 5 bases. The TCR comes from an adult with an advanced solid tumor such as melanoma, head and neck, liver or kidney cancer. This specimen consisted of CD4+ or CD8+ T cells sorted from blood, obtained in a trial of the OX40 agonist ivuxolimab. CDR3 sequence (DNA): TGTGCCAGCAGTGCTGGGACGGGGGGAGAGGGCTACACCTTC. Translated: CASSAGTGGEGYTF.